This is a list of T cell receptor beta chains from one sample in a study of Ad26.COV2.S vaccination and SARS-CoV-2 variants. Some clones are missing from TCRdb's copy, which holds only in-frame ones; the method was immunoSEQ multiplex PCR. This table holds approximately 400,000 clones, roughly 94% found once. This material consisted of peripheral blood, taken after recovery from COVID-19. The receptors were sampled from a human donor who had recovered from COVID-19. The CDR3 runs from the conserved cysteine through the conserved F or W. The order of the fields is D gene, clone size, J gene, V gene, CDR3 protein, CDR3 DNA. The D gene is left open where the match is weak. Rows give clone size only sometimes, using once, few, many, or a class for an expanded clone.

. | . | TRBJ1-1 | TRBV10-2 | CASSESGDEAFF | TGCGCCAGCAGTGAGTCAGGCGACGAAGCTTTCTTT
. | . | TRBJ2-3 | TRBV6-4 | CASSDSSRAQYF | TGTGCCAGCAGTGACTCAAGTCGTGCGCAGTATTTT
TRBD2 | . | TRBJ2-2 | TRBV2 | CATHGGANTGELFF | TGTGCCACCCACGGGGGGGCGAACACCGGGGAGCTGTTTTTT
. | . | TRBJ1-1 | TRBV3-1/TRBV3-2 | CASSPFSRGFSEAFF | TGTGCCAGCAGCCCATTTTCGCGCGGTTTTTCTGAAGCTTTCTTT
. | . | TRBJ2-7 | TRBV6-6 | CASTLPGHSYEQYF | TGTGCCAGCACCTTACCGGGACACAGCTACGAGCAGTACTTC
. | . | TRBJ2-1 | TRBV7-9 | CASRISGDPAEQFF | TGTGCCAGCAGAATAAGCGGAGATCCAGCTGAGCAGTTCTTC
. | . | TRBJ1-6 | TRBV11-2 | CASGAYNSPLHF | TGTGCCAGCGGAGCCTATAATTCACCCCTCCACTTT
. | . | TRBJ2-1 | TRBV7-2 | CASSSMGGHRNEQFF | TGTGCCAGCAGCTCTATGGGGGGGCACCGCAATGAGCAGTTCTTC
. | . | TRBJ1-5 | TRBV7-9 | CASSLATDNQPQHF | TGTGCCAGCAGCTTAGCGACAGACAATCAGCCCCAGCATTTT
. | . | TRBJ1-4 | TRBV19 | CASKAEAEKLFF | TGTGCCAGCAAAGCGGAGGCTGAAAAACTGTTTTTT
TRBD1 | . | TRBJ2-6 | TRBV6-1 | CASSARQGAWANVLTF | TGTGCCAGCAGTGCCCGACAGGGGGCCTGGGCCAACGTCCTGACTTTC
. | . | TRBJ1-3 | TRBV4-3 | CASSQHRDFGNTIYF | TGCGCCAGCAGCCAACACAGGGATTTTGGAAACACCATATATTTT
. | . | TRBJ1-2 | TRBV9 | CASSPGSNYGYTF | TGTGCCAGCAGCCCTGGGAGTAACTATGGCTACACCTTC
. | . | TRBJ2-1 | TRBV5-1 | CASSLAFRGNEQFF | TGCGCCAGCAGCTTGGCTTTCAGGGGCAATGAGCAGTTCTTC
TRBD1 | . | TRBJ1-5 | TRBV27 | CASSPSPTGANQPQHF | TGTGCCAGCAGCCCTAGCCCGACAGGGGCCAATCAGCCCCAGCATTTT
. | . | TRBJ1-4 | TRBV3-1/TRBV3-2 | CASSLGLSNEKLFF | TGTGCCAGCAGCCTGGGACTTTCTAATGAAAAACTGTTTTTT
. | . | TRBJ2-2 | TRBV18 | CASSKEGFLHTGELFF | TGTGCCAGCTCAAAAGAGGGGTTTCTACACACCGGGGAGCTGTTTTTT
TRBD2 | . | TRBJ2-7 | TRBV18 | CASSPFEGSGGGPRSYEQYF | TGTGCCAGCTCACCATTCGAGGGTAGCGGGGGGGGGCCCCGCTCCTACGAGCAGTACTTC
. | . | TRBJ1-4 | TRBV3-1/TRBV3-2 | CASSHRDGNEKLFF | TGTGCCAGCAGCCACCGGGACGGAAATGAAAAACTGTTTTTT
. | . | TRBJ2-2 | TRBV6-1 | CASSEEQSRPYTGELFF | TGTGCCAGCAGTGAAGAGCAAAGCAGGCCCTACACCGGGGAGCTGTTTTTT
TRBD1 | . | TRBJ1-5 | TRBV10-3 | CAISESDRGQGNQPQHF | TGTGCCATCAGTGAGTCGGACAGGGGGCAAGGCAATCAGCCCCAGCATTTT
TRBD2 | . | TRBJ2-7 | TRBV19 | CASSGGLAGGYEQYF | TGTGCCAGTAGTGGGGGACTAGCGGGAGGCTACGAGCAGTACTTC
. | . | TRBJ1-2 | TRBV18 | CASSPTQGWNYGYTF | TGTGCCAGCTCACCTACTCAGGGATGGAACTATGGCTACACCTTC
. | once | TRBJ2-1 | TRBV6-2/TRBV6-3 | CASSRYSSYNEQFF | TGTGCCAGCAGCCGTTACTCCTCCTACAATGAGCAGTTCTTC
. | . | TRBJ1-1 | TRBV27 | CASSLSRSPNTEAFF | TGTGCCAGCAGTTTGAGTCGGTCCCCGAACACTGAAGCTTTCTTT
. | . | TRBJ1-1 | TRBV7-9 | CASSAGAMNTEAFF | TGTGCCAGCAGCGCGGGGGCCATGAACACTGAAGCTTTCTTT
TRBD2 | . | TRBJ2-3 | TRBV7-8 | CASSSPAGGVVGTDTQYF | TGTGCCAGCAGCTCGCCAGCGGGGGGGGTCGTGGGCACAGATACGCAGTATTTT
. | . | TRBJ1-4 | TRBV4-2 | CASSHLIGSSQKLFF | TGTGCCAGCAGCCATTTGATAGGGTCCTCCCAAAAACTGTTTTTT
. | . | TRBJ1-2 | TRBV27 | CASSFKGPHGYTF | TGTGCCAGCAGTTTCAAGGGACCGCATGGCTACACCTTC